A single sample is the source of the 13 T cell receptor beta chains below, sequenced in a study of CD8 T cells in ankylosing spondylitis. No antigen is known for these receptors. General study findings and limits: Made up of under 10 highly homologous variants, a TCR beta motif appeared characteristic of ankylosing spondylitis blood.

From the 5' RACE reads, TCRdb called clonotypes with MiXCR, one entry per CDR3 protein. The sample lists approximately 440,000 distinct CDR3 sequences; more than 15% were seen once. Sequenced material: blood, either unsorted or a sorted T cell fraction (not recorded which). The receptors were gathered from a male donor with ankylosing spondylitis.

In its sample, this clonotype was seen many times. This chain links TRBV7-2 with TRBJ2-7; D call uncertain. Germline loops: CDR1 SGHTA, CDR2 FQGNSA. CDR3 length: 15 residues. V dropped 2 bases and J dropped 3 bases, with 14 bases sitting between them. CDR3 DNA: TGTGCCAGCAGCTTATCCCCCCCTCCCGGCTACGAGCAGTACTTC. Its translation: CASSLSPPPGYEQYF.

The chain has TRBV6-5 and TRBJ2-1; no clear D gene. V gave up 6 bases and J gave up 5 bases, with 11 bases separating them. The CDR3 is 13 amino acids. CDR1 is MNHEY, CDR2 SVGAGI, per germline. The CDR3, as DNA: TGTGCCAGCAGGTACCTGGCCAACAATGAGCAGTTCTTC. Amino acids: CASRYLANNEQFF.

The chain combines TRBV9 with TRBJ1-2; D gene unclear. Trimming left V 2 bases short and J 0 bases short, with 5 bases between. The CDR3 contains 13 residues. In germline, CDR1 is SGDLS, CDR2 YYNGEE. The CDR3 loop reads CASSVDSNYGYTF. CDR3 nucleotide sequence: TGTGCCAGCAGCGTCGACTCTAACTATGGCTACACCTTC.

This clonotype has only a few counts. The chain has TRBV3-1 and TRBJ1-5, with D possibly being TRBD1 (5 bases). With 0 bases removed from V and 7 bases from J, the gap between germline ends came to 10 bases. This CDR3 is 14 amino acids long. CDR1 and CDR2 from the germline V gene are LGHDT and YNNKEL (reference sequence). This chain's CDR3 is CASSQEVGGQPQHF. The CDR3 DNA sequence: TGTGCCAGCAGCCAAGAAGTGGGGGGGCAGCCCCAGCATTTT.

This clonotype was detected ten times or more. The rearrangement uses TRBV12-3 or TRBV12-4 and TRBJ2-2, with 7 bases fitting TRBD2. J lost 2 bases, V lost 5 bases, and 5 bases had no gene match. CDR3 length: 15 residues. The CDR3, as DNA: TGTGCCAGCAGTCCTGGGGGGGTAAACACCGGGGAGCTGTTTTTT. Translating gives CASSPGGVNTGELFF.

V is TRBV6-1 and J is TRBJ2-5; 7 positions agree with TRBD1. Germline CDR1 reads MNHNS; CDR2 reads SASEGT. The CDR3 consists of 13 residues. Germline trimming cut 6 bases from V and 5 bases from J; bases unmatched to any gene: 6. CDR3 sequence (DNA): TGTGCCAGCAGAGGACAGGCCTGGGAGACCCAGTACTTC. Protein product: CASRGQAWETQYF.

This clonotype has more than one count but fewer than ten. The chain is built from TRBV7-2 and TRBJ2-6, with TRBD1 matching 8 bases. Looked up from germline, CDR1 is SGHTA and CDR2 is FQGNSA. The CDR3 consists of 15 residues. Trimming cost V 6 bases and J 2 bases; bases outside gene matches: 3. The CDR3: CASSAGGPGANVLTF. CDR3 coding DNA: TGTGCCAGCAGTGCAGGGGGCCCTGGGGCCAACGTCCTGACTTTC.

This clonotype turned up a few times. The gene calls are TRBV20-1 and TRBJ1-5, with a weak D call TRBD1 (5 bases). Deletions cut 5 bases from V and 1 base from J, with 6 bases between. This CDR3 contains 12 residues. The germline gives CDR1 DFQATT, CDR2 SNEGSKA (reference sequence). CDR3 nucleotides: TGCAGTGCTTGGGACAGCAATCAGCCCCAGCATTTT. Translation: CSAWDSNQPQHF.

V usage is TRBV20-1 and J usage is TRBJ2-1, with a tentative D call TRBD1 (6 bases). The CDR3 length is 14 residues. Germline V gene sequence: CDR1 DFQATT, CDR2 SNEGSKA (reference sequence). V lost 2 bases and J lost 6, with 14 bases in between. The CDR3 loop reads CSARSSQGTNEQFF. The DNA of the CDR3 is TGCAGTGCTAGAAGTTCACAGGGTACCAATGAGCAGTTCTTC.

This clonotype was seen a handful of times. This chain links TRBV29-1 with TRBJ2-7; 11 bases are shared with TRBD2. There are 13 residues in the CDR3. After removal of 6 bases from V and 3 bases from J, the junction contained 4 bases not matched to a gene. The V gene's germline CDR1 is SQVTM and CDR2 ANQGSEA. CDR3 in DNA: TGCAGCGTGAAGGGACTAGCGGACTACGAGCAGTACTTC. This encodes CSVKGLADYEQYF.

This clonotype came up many times. The chain is built from TRBV5-1 and TRBJ1-3; tentatively, D is TRBD1 (5 bases). The CDR3 spans 14 residues. Germline loops: CDR1 SGHRS, CDR2 YFSETQ. V was cut by 0 bases and J by 2 bases, with 6 bases left in between. CDR3 sequence: CASSLGQPGNTIYF. The DNA for the CDR3 is TGCGCCAGCAGCTTGGGACAGCCTGGAAACACCATATATTTT.

This clonotype has a handful of counts. The J gene is TRBJ2-1, the V gene TRBV6-2 or TRBV6-3; 10 positions match TRBD2. With V trimmed by 6 bases and J by 4 bases, 12 bases remained unmatched. This CDR3 region has 17 residues. CDR1 is MNHEY, CDR2 SVGEGT, per germline. The CDR3 reads CASRSSLLAGDYNEQFF. In DNA, the CDR3 is TGTGCCAGCAGAAGCTCACTTCTAGCGGGAGATTACAATGAGCAGTTCTTC.

V gene TRBV2 combines with J gene TRBJ2-7, with TRBD1 matching 9 bases. V lost 8 bases, J lost 2 bases, and 7 bases stayed unmatched. This CDR3 region has 14 residues. The germline gives CDR1 SNHLY, CDR2 FYNNEI. The CDR3 DNA reads TGTGCCAGCGGAAAGGGACAGGGAACCTACGAGCAGTACTTC. Amino acid sequence: CASGKGQGTYEQYF. Looking up the rest from reference TRBV2 and TRBJ2-7 gives the full variable domain: EPEVTQTPSHQVTQMGQEVILRCVPISNHLYFYWYRQILGQKVEFLVSFYNNEISEKSEIFDDQFSVERPDGSNFTLKIRSTKLEDSAMYFCASGKGQGTYEQYFGPGTRLTVT.